Presented here are 10 T cell receptor beta chains from one specimen sequenced in a study of T cells in Graves' hyperthyroidism and ophthalmopathy (dated by TCRdb to about 2019). Receptor libraries were prepared by multiplex PCR. The sequencer was an Illumina HiSeq 2000. Amplification of TCR beta CDR3 regions was carried out from RNA transcripts. For the first round of RT-PCR on the TCR CDR3, the HTBI primer set was used together with the Qiagen OneStep RT-PCR kit. TCRdb trimmed public reads at Q25 via fastp, called clones via MiXCR and kept in-frame beta chains. Every distinct CDR3 protein forms one entry, paired with its most common genes and DNA. This sample lists over 90,000 distinct CDR3 sequences; 45% to 50% were detected once. The ten top clones hold roughly 26% of the sample. Sequencing was done on a sample of blood. These receptors came from a middle-aged man with Graves' hyperthyroidism.

A note on this clonotype: A much larger clone lies a single base off, so this may be a read error. The chain recombines TRBV13 with TRBJ2-2; tentatively, D is TRBD1 or TRBD2 (6 bases each). This CDR3 has 14 amino acids. Trimming pared 2 bases from V and 7 bases from J, leaving 11 bases between. Germline CDR1 and CDR2: PRHDT and FYEKMQ (reference sequence). The CDR3: CASSLRGLSGELFF. CDR3 DNA: TGTGCCAGCAGCTTACGGGGGCTCAGCGGGGAGCTGTTTTTT.

This clonotype has ten or more counts. The genes are TRBV20-1 and TRBJ1-1; D is unclear. CDR3 length: 13 residues. The germline V gene has CDR1 DFQATT and CDR2 SNEGSKA (reference sequence). Deletions cut 0 bases from V and 1 base from J, with 6 bases between. DNA for the CDR3: TGCAGTGCTAGAGATTTAGGGAACACTGAAGCTTTCTTT. Translation gives CSARDLGNTEAFF.

This clonotype was recorded many times. The rearrangement uses TRBV29-1 and TRBJ2-7, with 10 bases lining up with TRBD2. V gave up 6 bases and J gave up 4 bases; unmatched junction bases: 6. This CDR3 has 13 amino acids. In germline, CDR1 is SQVTM, CDR2 ANQGSEA. CDR3: CSVKASGSYEQYF. CDR3 nucleotides: TGCAGCGTGAAAGCTAGCGGGAGTTACGAGCAGTACTTC.

In its sample, this clonotype was seen many times. V is TRBV7-9 and J is TRBJ2-2, with 14 bases identical to TRBD2. Germline V CDR1 and CDR2: SEHNR, FQNEAQ (reference sequence). V trimming: 5 bases; J trimming: 6 bases; junction bases outside the gene matches: 8. This CDR3 has 17 amino acids. DNA for the CDR3: TGTGCCAGCAGCCACCGGACTAGCGGGAGGATGGCCGGGGAGCTGTTTTTT. Protein product: CASSHRTSGRMAGELFF.

This clonotype was detected once. V usage is TRBV15 and J usage is TRBJ2-1; D tentatively fits TRBD1 or TRBD2 (5 bases each). Germline assignment: CDR1 LNHNV and CDR2 YYDKDF (reference sequence). Trimming took 11 bases from V and 4 from J, leaving 21 bases between them. There are 15 residues in the CDR3. For the CDR3, the DNA is TGTGCCTCCACCGCCGGGACCGCGGTTTACAATGAGCAGTTCTTC. It specifies CASTAGTAVYNEQFF.

This rearrangement joins TRBV7-6 to TRBJ2-3, with D perhaps matching TRBD1 or TRBD2 (5 bases each). The germline V and J ends were trimmed by 2 bases and 4 bases, with 13 bases remaining between them. CDR3 size: 15 residues. Germline-derived CDR1 and CDR2 are SGHVS and FNYEAQ. CDR3 bases: TGTGCCAGCAGCTTACGCACGGGGCAGGCAGATACGCAGTATTTT. This codes for CASSLRTGQADTQYF.

This clonotype was recorded many times. The chain combines TRBV12-3 or TRBV12-4 with TRBJ2-7; no clear D. CDR3 size: 14 residues. Trimming stripped 6 bases from V and 6 bases from J, with 18 bases between. CDR3 in DNA: TGTGCCAGCAGCCTCACTGATACCGGCGGCGAGCAGTACTTC. Encoded protein: CASSLTDTGGEQYF.

This clonotype was detected many times. The chain links TRBV19 to TRBJ2-2; 7 positions agree with TRBD1. Trimming cost V 6 bases and J 2 bases; bases outside gene matches: 6. Per germline, CDR1 LNHDA and CDR2 SQIVND (reference sequence). The CDR3 totals 15 residues. CDR3 sequence (DNA): TGTGCCAGTAGCTCCGGGACAGCTAACACCGGGGAGCTGTTTTTT. This gives the protein CASSSGTANTGELFF.

This clonotype has a count of ten or more. The chain combines TRBV4-1 with TRBJ1-5, with D uncertain. Germline assignment: CDR1 MGHRA and CDR2 YSYEKL. This CDR3 comprises 14 residues. The ends were cut back, 1 base at V and 6 bases at J, with 10 bases in the middle. The DNA of the CDR3 is TGCGCCAGCAGCCAAGGCCGGGGTGGTCAGCCCCAGCATTTT. Its protein product is CASSQGRGGQPQHF.

This clonotype was seen many times. CDR3: CSAAGTGGDRQPQHF. The CDR3 DNA reads TGCAGTGCGGCCGGGACAGGGGGCGATCGACAGCCCCAGCATTTT. The J gene is TRBJ1-5, the V gene TRBV20-1; 12 bases are a match to TRBD1. Trimming removed 6 bases from V and 7 bases from J; junction bases left unmatched: 10. Germline V gene data show CDR1 as DFQATT and CDR2 as SNEGSKA (reference sequence). CDR3 length: 15 residues.